A selection of T cell receptor beta chains follows, all from one sample in a study of blood T cell repertoires in COVID-19. Produced via immunoSEQ multiplex PCR; TCRdb's table is partial and in-frame only. The table shows about 330,000 clones, with 65% to 90% occurring only once. The sample was PBMCs or T cells enriched from blood (not recorded which). The receptors derive from a woman aged 18-29 years who had recovered from COVID-19. CDR3s include the opening cysteine and the closing phenylalanine or tryptophan. A D gene is named only where the DNA matches it firmly. A clone size is listed for some rows: how often the clone was seen (once, few, many), or a class if it is expanded.

clone size	V gene	J gene	D gene	CDR3 protein	CDR3 DNA
-	TRBV6-6	TRBJ2-3	-	CASSPSTDTQYF	TGTGCCAGCTCCCCAAGCACAGATACGCAGTATTTT
-	TRBV12-3/TRBV12-4	TRBJ2-2	-	CATKGGDTGELFF	TGTGCCACAAAAGGGGGTGACACCGGGGAGCTGTTTTTT
-	TRBV5-4	TRBJ2-5	TRBD2	CASSSGTSGIETQYF	TGTGCCAGCAGCTCCGGGACTAGCGGGATCGAGACCCAGTACTTC
once	TRBV7-3	TRBJ2-1	TRBD2	CASSSLSRGGMFF	TGTGCCAGCAGCTCCCTTTCGCGGGGGGGTATGTTCTTC
-	TRBV27	TRBJ2-7	TRBD1	CASWTGVYEQYF	TGTGCCAGCTGGACAGGGGTCTACGAGCAGTACTTC
-	TRBV10-3	TRBJ1-1	TRBD1	CAISGQGYTEAFF	TGTGCCATCAGCGGACAGGGCTACACTGAAGCTTTCTTT
-	TRBV7-3	TRBJ2-1	TRBD1	CASSPRQGTYNEQFF	TGTGCCAGCAGCCCAAGACAGGGGACTTACAATGAGCAGTTCTTC
-	TRBV3-1/TRBV3-2	TRBJ2-3	TRBD1	CASSQGTGGDLTDTQYF	TGTGCCAGCAGCCAAGGGACAGGGGGCGATCTCACAGATACGCAGTATTTT
-	TRBV27	TRBJ2-7	-	CASSFIRGEQYF	TGTGCCAGCAGTTTCATAAGGGGCGAGCAGTACTTC
-	TRBV15	TRBJ1-1	-	CATRGGGILDTEAFF	TGTGCCACCAGGGGAGGGGGGATCTTGGACACTGAAGCTTTCTTT
-	TRBV28	TRBJ1-1	TRBD1	CASSFGDRGTEAFF	TGTGCCAGCAGTTTCGGGGACAGGGGCACTGAAGCTTTCTTT
-	TRBV4-1	TRBJ2-7	TRBD1	CASSQQFRDRVSYEQYF	TGCGCCAGCAGCCAGCAATTCCGGGACAGGGTCTCCTACGAGCAGTACTTC
-	TRBV7-3	TRBJ2-1	-	CASSLKEGGPYNEQFF	TGTGCCAGCAGCTTAAAGGAGGGTGGCCCCTACAATGAGCAGTTCTTC
-	TRBV7-9	TRBJ2-7	TRBD1	CASRSDRAYEQYF	TGTGCCAGCAGGTCCGACAGGGCCTACGAGCAGTACTTC
-	TRBV3-1/TRBV3-2	TRBJ2-5	TRBD1	CASSYRTGGQETQYF	TGTGCCAGCAGCTATAGGACAGGGGGACAAGAGACCCAGTACTTC
-	TRBV5-1	TRBJ2-1	TRBD2	CASSFAGTSGNNEQFF	TGCGCCAGCAGCTTCGCCGGGACTAGCGGCAACAATGAGCAGTTCTTC
-	TRBV6-5	TRBJ1-5	TRBD1	CASNLGTVSNQPQHF	TGTGCCAGCAACCTCGGGACAGTGAGCAATCAGCCCCAGCATTTT
once	TRBV30	TRBJ1-5	-	CAWSGQGYQPQHF	TGTGCCTGGAGTGGTCAGGGGTATCAGCCCCAGCATTTT
-	TRBV5-1	TRBJ1-5	-	CASSLDEFSNQPQHF	TGCGCCAGCAGCTTGGATGAGTTTAGCAATCAGCCCCAGCATTTT
-	TRBV3-1/TRBV3-2	TRBJ2-2	-	CASSQSTGELFF	TGTGCCAGCAGCCAGAGCACCGGGGAGCTGTTTTTT
-	TRBV3-1/TRBV3-2	TRBJ1-2	-	CASSQGGPYGYTF	TGTGCCAGCAGCCAGGGGGGGCCCTATGGCTACACCTTC
-	TRBV6-4	TRBJ2-1	-	CASSDGRGYYNEQFF	TGTGCCAGCAGTGACGGGCGGGGTTACTACAATGAGCAGTTCTTC
-	TRBV6-4	TRBJ1-6	-	CASRGTPDSPLHF	TGTGCCAGCCGAGGGACTCCGGATTCACCCCTCCACTTT
-	TRBV19	TRBJ2-1	TRBD2	CASSIGVLARNEQFF	TGTGCCAGTAGTATAGGTGTACTAGCGCGCAATGAGCAGTTCTTC
-	TRBV6-5	TRBJ1-4	-	CASSLSGARGEKLFF	TGTGCCAGCAGTTTATCAGGGGCGCGCGGTGAAAAACTGTTTTTT
-	TRBV30	TRBJ1-6	-	CAWSVTGRFYRTSPLHF	TGTGCCTGGAGTGTTACAGGGCGGTTTTATAGGACTTCACCCCTCCACTTT
-	TRBV7-9	TRBJ1-2	-	CASSFENYGYTF	TGTGCCAGCAGCTTTGAGAACTATGGCTACACCTTC
-	TRBV4-1	TRBJ1-2	-	CASSHRQSNYGYTF	TGCGCCAGCAGCCATCGCCAGTCTAACTATGGCTACACCTTC
-	TRBV2	TRBJ2-1	-	CASSEIGGSSYNEQFF	TGTGCCAGCAGTGAAATTGGGGGGAGCTCCTACAATGAGCAGTTCTTC
-	TRBV9	TRBJ2-1	TRBD2	CASSGAGLGYNEQFF	TGTGCCAGCAGCGGGGCGGGACTAGGATACAATGAGCAGTTCTTC
-	TRBV2	TRBJ1-6	TRBD1	CASTSRTGGYNSPLHF	TGTGCCAGCACCTCTAGGACAGGGGGCTATAATTCACCCCTCCACTTT
-	TRBV10-3	TRBJ1-3	-	CAITQELAGNTIYF	TGTGCCATCACCCAAGAATTAGCTGGAAACACCATATATTTT
-	TRBV9	TRBJ1-1	TRBD1	CASSVAGGQVHTEAFF	TGTGCCAGCAGCGTAGCTGGCGGACAGGTTCACACTGAAGCTTTCTTT
-	TRBV5-1	TRBJ2-7	TRBD1	CASSFSETGGIKQYF	TGCGCCAGCAGCTTCTCCGAGACAGGGGGAATAAAGCAGTACTTC
-	TRBV6-1	TRBJ2-3	TRBD2	CASSELAGLVRADTQYF	TGTGCCAGCAGTGAACTTGCTGGACTAGTAAGGGCAGATACGCAGTATTTT
-	TRBV2	TRBJ1-5	-	CASSPERDSNQPQHF	TGTGCCAGCAGCCCCGAACGGGATAGCAATCAGCCCCAGCATTTT
-	TRBV6-5	TRBJ1-2	-	CASRDSGSYGYTF	TGTGCCAGCAGGGACAGTGGCTCCTATGGCTACACCTTC
-	TRBV28	TRBJ2-1	TRBD2	CASSLLAGYNEQFF	TGTGCCAGCAGCCTATTAGCGGGATACAATGAGCAGTTCTTC
-	TRBV10-3	TRBJ1-3	TRBD1	CAISTGAGNTIYF	TGTGCCATCAGTACAGGGGCTGGAAACACCATATATTTT
-	TRBV27	TRBJ2-3	TRBD1	CASSFGGNRGPTDTQYF	TGTGCCAGCAGTTTTGGAGGGAACAGGGGGCCGACAGATACGCAGTATTTT
-	TRBV9	TRBJ1-1	TRBD1	CASSPKGANTEAFF	TGTGCCAGCAGCCCTAAGGGGGCTAACACTGAAGCTTTCTTT
-	TRBV4-1	TRBJ1-4	TRBD1	CASSPGQGNEKLFF	TGCGCCAGCAGCCCGGGACAGGGGAATGAAAAACTGTTTTTT
-	TRBV7-9	TRBJ1-6	TRBD1	CAIRGGRAGSPLHF	TGTGCCATTAGAGGGGGCCGTGCCGGCTCACCCCTCCACTTT
-	TRBV30	TRBJ2-1	-	CAWAGDSYNEQFF	TGTGCCTGGGCGGGGGACAGCTACAATGAGCAGTTCTTC
-	TRBV30	TRBJ1-5	-	CAWSRTGNQPQHF	TGTGCCTGGAGTAGGACTGGCAATCAGCCCCAGCATTTT
-	TRBV5-1	TRBJ1-1	-	CASSLGGKNTEAFF	TGCGCCAGCAGCTTGGGAGGAAAGAACACTGAAGCTTTCTTT
-	TRBV19	TRBJ1-2	-	CASSPLQGIVTF	TGTGCCAGTAGTCCCCTGCAGGGAATTGTCACCTTC
few	TRBV5-1	TRBJ1-2	TRBD1	CASRQDRFHGYTF	TGCGCCAGCAGACAGGACAGGTTCCATGGCTACACCTTC
-	TRBV24-1	TRBJ1-2	TRBD1	CAPLRDRTENGYTF	TGTGCCCCGTTGAGGGACAGGACAGAGAATGGCTACACCTTC
-	TRBV18	TRBJ1-5	-	CASSPLSSRDQPQHF	TGTGCCAGCTCACCATTGTCCAGCAGGGATCAGCCCCAGCATTTT
-	TRBV9	TRBJ2-3	TRBD1	CASSVTAPGQVGDTQYF	TGTGCCAGCAGCGTGACGGCTCCGGGACAGGTAGGGGATACGCAGTATTTT
few	TRBV30	TRBJ1-3	-	CAWGTSGNTIYF	TGTGCCTGGGGGACATCTGGAAACACCATATATTTT
-	TRBV7-8	TRBJ2-3	-	CASSLNMGPGTDTQYF	TGTGCCAGCAGCTTAAATATGGGGCCAGGCACAGATACGCAGTATTTT
-	TRBV5-5	TRBJ2-1	-	CASSPVTGHYNEQFF	TGTGCCAGCAGCCCCGTGACAGGTCACTACAATGAGCAGTTCTTC